This T cell receptor beta chain was recorded in a study of T cell responses to AZD1222 COVID-19 vaccine. It was second doses at about 4 or about 12 weeks that were pooled. The CDR3 runs 14 residues. The V gene lost 2 bases and the J gene lost 6 bases, with 12 bases spanning the gap. CDR1 is SGHVS and CDR2 is FQNEAQ in the germline V gene. To note about this clone: Its antigen is currently unknown.

Method: immunoSEQ multiplex PCR; TCRdb's copy keeps in-frame clones and lacks some. The repertoire holds about 200,000 clones, with 90% to 95% as singletons. Findings and caveats of the study: Of the AZD1222 recipients, only six or seven were seropositive at baseline. Elevations in Spike-specific TCR breadth and depth followed administration of two AZD1222 doses. It was only after the peak T cell response that any repertoires were sampled.

The receptor was isolated from an adult who received the AZD1222 COVID-19 vaccine. This sequence joins TRBV7-8 and TRBJ2-3; D unresolved. This material consisted of peripheral blood, taken 28 days after the second AZD1222 dose. The CDR3, as DNA: TGTGCCAGCAGCTTATGGCAGGTCTTGGATACGCAGTATTTT. Amino acid sequence: CASSLWQVLDTQYF.